The clone carrying this T cell receptor (beta chain) was counted between two and nine times. Its specificity is not known. The CDR3 length is 15 residues. CDR1 and CDR2 (germline): SGHVS, FQNEAQ. Trimming left V 1 base short and J 5 bases short, with 12 bases between. Primers included in the PCR were 60 Vbeta and 13 Jbeta primers. The method was immunoSEQ multiplex PCR; TCRdb's version includes in-frame clones alone and lacks a portion of them. This sample yields 85,000 to 90,000 clones, of which around four fifths are seen a single time; around a tenth belongs to the top ten. These data come from a study of cytomegalovirus exposure and HLA in healthy donors. Points from the study as a whole: In a later analysis, several top co-occurrence clusters appeared linked to parvovirus B19, influenza, CMV and Epstein-Barr virus. Sequences of the TCR beta chain were said to predict the HLA-A and HLA-B alleles of most subjects accurately. A list of more than 150 TCR beta chains associated with cytomegalovirus was given.

This TCR derives from a man aged 30-40 years in good health and CMV-seropositive. Sequencing was done on a sample of PBMCs. V is TRBV7-8 and J is TRBJ1-5; maybe TRBD1 (5 bases). The CDR3 region is CASSLDRQRHQPQHF. The CDR3 DNA follows: TGTGCCAGCAGCTTAGATAGACAGAGGCATCAGCCCCAGCATTTT.